The 10 T cell receptor beta chains in this list originate from one sample, sequenced in a study of low-dose radiotherapy and immunotherapy resistance in tumors. TRAV- and TRBV-specific primers primed first-strand cDNA, covering alpha and beta chains. An approximately 19-cycle PCR with a constant-region primer and V-primer adapter amplified TCRs. TCRdb passed the reads through MiXCR, listing each CDR3 protein once. The sample comprises some 15,000 distinct CDR3 sequences, roughly 50% of which are singletons, and about 3.5% rests with the top ten. The receptors come from a human donor with advanced metastatic prostate, ovarian, gallbladder or colorectal cancer (not recorded which). This table probably holds off-target reads from a library built for another chain.

V usage is TRBV2 and J usage is TRBJ1-3; maybe TRBD1 (5 bases). V was clipped by 1 base and J by 8 bases, with 12 bases between them. This CDR3 spans 14 amino acids. From germline, CDR1 is SNHLY and CDR2 FYNNEI. The CDR3 DNA is TGTGCCAGCAGTGAAGGGACAAATTGGGACACCATATATTTT. Amino acid sequence: CASSEGTNWDTIYF.

The rearrangement uses TRBV9 and TRBJ1-1; weak D call: TRBD1 (5 bases). CDR1 and CDR2 from the germline V gene are SGDLS and YYNGEE. V was shortened by 2 bases and J by 1 base, with 12 bases between the two germline ends. CDR3 length: 15 residues. DNA for the CDR3: TGTGCCAGCAGCGTGGGGCCCCACAGGAACACTGAAGCTTTCTTT. Amino acids: CASSVGPHRNTEAFF.

This sequence joins TRBV28 and TRBJ2-7; no firm D call. The CDR3 contains 15 residues. The V gene's germline CDR1 is MDHEN and CDR2 SYDVKM. The germline V and J ends were trimmed by 8 bases and 5 bases, with 22 bases remaining between them. CDR3 sequence (DNA): TGTGCCAGCGGTTATGGGGAAGGAAGCGAACACGAGCAGTACTTC. This encodes CASGYGEGSEHEQYF.

V gene TRBV18 combines with J gene TRBJ1-5, with D hard to call. V lost 2 bases and J 7 bases, leaving 12 bases between the germline ends. Germline V gives CDR1 KGHSH, CDR2 LQKENI. The CDR3 length is 14 residues. The CDR3 region has the DNA TGTGCCAGCTCACCAGTAGAGGGTGGGCAGCCCCAGCATTTT. Protein product: CASSPVEGGQPQHF. Full variable domain (outside the CDR3, taken from reference TRBV18 and TRBJ1-5): NAGVMQNPRHLVRRRGQEARLRCSPMKGHSHVYWYRQLPEEGLKFMVYLQKENIIDESGMPKERFSAEFPKEGPSILRIQQVVRGDSAAYFCASSPVEGGQPQHFGDGTRLSIL.

This clonotype has just one count. The V call is TRBV20-1, the J call TRBJ2-6; possible D gene TRBD2, 5 bases. CDR3 length equals 17 residues. The V gene lost 3 bases and the J gene lost 0 bases, with 15 bases spanning the gap. CDR1 DFQATT and CDR2 SNEGSKA come from the germline V gene (reference sequence). CDR3 nucleotide sequence: TGCAGTGCTAGCCCGCGGGCAACCATCTCTGGGGCCAACGTCCTGACTTTC. This gives the protein CSASPRATISGANVLTF.

V usage is TRBV20-1 and J usage is TRBJ1-5; D is uncertain. The CDR3 spans 15 residues. Deletions cut 2 bases from V and 3 bases from J, with 14 bases between. Germline CDR1 and CDR2: DFQATT and SNEGSKA (reference sequence). As DNA, the CDR3 is TGCAGTGCTAGAATTAGCGGCGAGGTCAATCAGCCCCAGCATTTT. Translating gives CSARISGEVNQPQHF.

This chain connects TRBV4-1 to TRBJ2-3, with D perhaps matching TRBD2 (6 bases). Germline V gene data show CDR1 as MGHRA and CDR2 as YSYEKL. The CDR3 totals 16 residues. Trimming left V 4 bases short and J 1 base short, with 15 bases between. CDR3 DNA sequence: TGCGCCAGCAGCCTTATTGGAGGGTATGGCACAGATACGCAGTATTTT. Encoded protein: CASSLIGGYGTDTQYF.

This rearrangement joins TRBV28 to TRBJ2-2; D ambiguous. Germline CDR1 MDHEN, CDR2 SYDVKM. The CDR3 runs 12 residues. Trimming shortened V by 3 bases and J by 6 bases, and 5 bases separated the two germline ends. CDR3 nucleotide sequence: TGTGCCAGCAGTTTTCTAGCCGGGGAGCTGTTTTTT. Translated: CASSFLAGELFF.

The genes are TRBV28 and TRBJ2-3; no reliable D call. Germline CDR1 and CDR2: MDHEN and SYDVKM. With 5 bases removed from V and 2 bases from J, the gap between germline ends came to 14 bases. This CDR3 has 15 residues. This CDR3 reads CASSPLELYTDTQYF. CDR3 sequence (DNA): TGTGCCAGCAGTCCCCTGGAGCTTTACACAGATACGCAGTATTTT.

This clonotype showed up just a few times. The chain couples TRBV6-4 to TRBJ2-5, with D uncertain. Germline CDR1 MRHNA, CDR2 SNTAGT. CDR3 length equals 14 residues. Deletions cut 10 bases from V and 1 base from J, with 16 bases between. This chain's CDR3 is CAKTSRKAQETQYF. Here the CDR3 DNA reads TGTGCCAAAACCTCGCGGAAAGCCCAAGAGACCCAGTACTTC.